The rows below give T cell receptor beta chains drawn from one sample of a study of T cells after yellow fever vaccination. TCRdb used MiXCR to reprocess the 5' RACE reads, holding one entry per CDR3 protein. The data show about 120,000 distinct CDR3 sequences, roughly 9% seen once. The sample was CD8+ T cells sorted from PBMCs, taken on the day of the yellow fever booster vaccination. The origin of the receptors is a man in his late teens or twenties who received the YFV17D yellow fever vaccine. Both conserved end residues are part of each CDR3. D genes are given only for firm matches. For some rows the clone size is stated as once, few or many, or as a class when expanded; others skip it.

d_call,j_call,clone_size,v_call,cdr3_nt,cdr3_aa
-,TRBJ2-6,many,TRBV13,TGTGCCAGCAGTACAGAGGGCGGCTCGGGGGCCAACGTCCTGACTTTC,CASSTEGGSGANVLTF
-,TRBJ2-1,many,TRBV7-2,TGTGCCAGCAGCTTAGAAAGTTACAATGAGCAGTTCTTC,CASSLESYNEQFF
-,TRBJ2-6,few,TRBV6-2/TRBV6-3,TGTGCCAGCAGTGACGGACTGAGCTCTGGGGCCAACGTCCTGACTTTC,CASSDGLSSGANVLTF
-,TRBJ1-4,many,TRBV20-1,TGCAGTGCTAGGGGACTTACCACAACTAATGAAAAACTGTTTTTT,CSARGLTTTNEKLFF
TRBD2,TRBJ2-3,-,TRBV12-3/TRBV12-4,TGTGCCAGCAGTCAAACGGGACTAGCGGAAACCTATACGCAGTATTTT,CASSQTGLAETYTQYF
TRBD2,TRBJ2-3,-,TRBV5-1,TGCGCCAGCAGCCCGGGGACTAGCGGATCGAGGTATACGCAGTATTTT,CASSPGTSGSRYTQYF
-,TRBJ1-6,-,TRBV11-2,TGTGCCAGCAGCTTAGTTGGCAGGGCTCTTTCACCCCTCCACTTT,CASSLVGRALSPLHF
TRBD2,TRBJ2-1,-,TRBV9,TGTGCCAGCAGCGCACTAGCGGGGTACAATGAGCAGTTCTTC,CASSALAGYNEQFF
-,TRBJ1-1,few,TRBV6-6,TGTGCCAGCAGTTATCGGTCAGCTATGGGGAACACTGAAGCTTTCTTT,CASSYRSAMGNTEAFF
TRBD1,TRBJ2-7,-,TRBV7-2,TGTGCCAGCAGCCCCCGGACAGGGGGCTACGAGCAGTACTTC,CASSPRTGGYEQYF
-,TRBJ1-1,-,TRBV2,TGTGCCAGCAGTGAAGCCTCGGACGTCACTGAAGCTTTCTTT,CASSEASDVTEAFF
TRBD1,TRBJ2-3,few,TRBV12-3/TRBV12-4,TGTGCCAGCAGTTCACGGACAGGGATGGCAGATACGCAGTATTTT,CASSSRTGMADTQYF
-,TRBJ2-5,-,TRBV11-3,TGTGCCAGCAGCCCCGGTGGGATGCCGCCCGGGGAGACCCAGTACTTC,CASSPGGMPPGETQYF
TRBD2,TRBJ2-3,-,TRBV9,TGTGCCAGCAGCGGCTTCGGCGGGGGGGCCCCAGATACGCAGTATTTT,CASSGFGGGAPDTQYF
-,TRBJ2-1,-,TRBV12-3/TRBV12-4,TGTGCCAGCACCCCGACTGGCAATGAGCAGTTCTTC,CASTPTGNEQFF
-,TRBJ2-1,-,TRBV7-2,TGTGCCACCCACCGATTGGGCTCCTACAATGAGCAGTTCTTC,CATHRLGSYNEQFF
-,TRBJ2-1,-,TRBV29-1,TGCAGCGTTGGGGGCGGGACCTCCGAGCAGTTCTTC,CSVGGGTSEQFF
-,TRBJ1-4,-,TRBV9,TGTGCCAGCAGCGGTACAGGTGGACCTAATGAAAAACTGTTTTTT,CASSGTGGPNEKLFF
TRBD1,TRBJ1-2,many,TRBV12-3/TRBV12-4,TGTGCCAGCAGCCGTACAGGGGGCGCCGGCTACACCTTC,CASSRTGGAGYTF